A selection of T cell receptor beta chains follows, all from one sample in a study of OX40 agonist ivuxolimab in advanced cancers. The assay was immunoSEQ multiplex PCR, and TCRdb's table has in-frame clones only and misses some. The sample lists approximately 42,000 clones, roughly 88% seen once, with more than 15% in the top ten. This specimen was CD4+ or CD8+ T cells sorted from blood, taken in a trial of the OX40 agonist ivuxolimab. The receptors were gathered from an adult with an advanced solid tumor such as melanoma, head and neck, liver or kidney cancer. The CDR3 runs from the conserved cysteine through the conserved F or W. The D gene is left open where the match is weak. The listing skips clone size in some rows; elsewhere it reads once, few, many or a size class.

j_call	clone_size	d_call	v_call	cdr3_nt	cdr3_aa
TRBJ2-2	NA	NA	TRBV10-1	TGCGCCAGCAGTGAGTCCTTCAATACCGGGGAGCTGTTTTTT	CASSESFNTGELFF
TRBJ2-3	once	NA	TRBV7-9	TGTGCCAGCAGCTCCCGCGGGCAGGGGAAAGATACGCAGTATTTT	CASSSRGQGKDTQYF
TRBJ2-1	NA	NA	TRBV29-1	TGCAGCGTTGATCGCGACAGTCAGGGGTACGAAAGCTCCTACAATGAGCAGTTCTTC	CSVDRDSQGYESSYNEQFF
TRBJ2-5	NA	NA	TRBV5-6	TGTGCCAGCAGCTTCGGAGGGGAGACCCAGTACTTC	CASSFGGETQYF
TRBJ2-7	NA	NA	TRBV4-3	TGCGCCAGCAGCCAAGATAAAAGGGCCCTGGGCGAGCAGTACTTC	CASSQDKRALGEQYF
TRBJ1-4	NA	NA	TRBV19	TGTGCCAGTAATGCTCCAGCAACTAATGAAAAACTGTTTTTT	CASNAPATNEKLFF
TRBJ1-5	NA	TRBD1	TRBV19	TGTGCCAGTACCTACCTCCGGGACAGAAATCAGCCCCAGCATTTT	CASTYLRDRNQPQHF
TRBJ1-1	NA	NA	TRBV7-6	TGTGCCAGCAGCCTCCTAGGGGCGGGGGACACTGAAGCTTTCTTT	CASSLLGAGDTEAFF
TRBJ1-5	NA	NA	TRBV2	TGTGCCAGCAGTGTAGGGGAAAACACCCCCCTCTATCAGCCCCAGCATTTT	CASSVGENTPLYQPQHF
TRBJ2-3	once	NA	TRBV9	TGTGCCAGCAGCCTCCAGGGGCTGGGAGATACGCAGTATTTT	CASSLQGLGDTQYF